The 4 T cell receptor beta chains given below trace back to one sample, sequenced in a study of post-analysis software for immune sequencing data. Overall study findings and caveats: Higher frequency in patients than in controls was seen for about five TRBV segments, with TRBV5-6, TRBV5-1 and TRBV20-1 among them.

Presence of unique molecular identifiers characterized the TCR beta cDNA libraries. TCRdb called the PCR reads again in MiXCR, with one record for every CDR3 protein. Among roughly 800,000 distinct CDR3 sequences listed, roughly 27% were seen once. These receptors have no known antigen. Sequenced: blood. These TCRs come from a girl aged 10 to 17 with multiple sclerosis.

The gene calls are TRBV10-3 and TRBJ2-3, with D maybe TRBD2 (6 bases). The CDR3 extends over 15 amino acids. The germline V gene encodes CDR1 ENHRY and CDR2 SYGVKD. V was trimmed by 4 bases and J by 0 bases, leaving 11 bases between them. In nucleotides, the CDR3 is TGTGCCATCAGTGGGGCTAGCGTTAGCACAGATACGCAGTATTTT. Its protein product is CAISGASVSTDTQYF.

In regard to this clonotype: Compared with germline, one end of the junction differs, possibly owing to a read error. This chain links TRBV7-7 with TRBJ2-6; 7 bases are shared with TRBD1. The germline V gene encodes CDR1 SSHAT and CDR2 FNYEAQ (reference sequence). The CDR3 has 17 amino acids. DNA for the CDR3: TGTGCCGGCAGCTCGCCGGGACAGCACTCTGGGGCCAACGTCCGGACTTTC. Amino acid sequence: CAGSSPGQHSGANVRTF. Combining the CDR3 with reference TRBV7-7 and TRBJ2-6 gives the whole variable domain GAGVSQSPRYKVTKRGQDVTLRCDPISSHATLYWYQQALGQGPEFLTYFNYEAQPDKSGLPSDRFSAERPEGSISTLTIQRTEQRDSAMYRCAGSSPGQHSGANVRTFGAGSRLTVL.

DNA for the CDR3: TGCGCCAGCAGCCAAGGGGAGGGCCCCGTGGAGACCCAGTACTTC. The encoded protein is CASSQGEGPVETQYF. V usage is TRBV4-1 and J usage is TRBJ2-5, with 7 bases fitting TRBD2. The CDR3 runs 15 residues. V was pared by 1 base and J by 5 bases, with 7 bases of the junction left unmatched. Germline lookup yields CDR1 MGHRA and CDR2 YSYEKL.

This clonotype has more than one count but fewer than ten. The chain couples TRBV29-1 to TRBJ1-2, with 7 bases aligning to TRBD1. Germline V gene lookup returns CDR1 SQVTM and CDR2 ANQGSEA. This CDR3 comprises 11 residues. The V segment lost 8 bases and the J segment 6 bases; nucleotides outside the gene matches: 6. This chain's CDR3 is CSHATGNGYTF. Written as DNA, the CDR3 is TGCAGCCATGCGACAGGGAATGGCTACACCTTC.